This paragraph covers one T cell receptor beta chain sequence. Germline V gene data show CDR1 as LNHDA and CDR2 as SQIVND (reference sequence). The CDR3 length is 14 residues. Trimming removed 3 bases from V and 6 bases from J, with 14 bases in between. Clones were read by immunoSEQ multiplex PCR, and TCRdb kept only the in-frame ones, dropping some. The data hold around 170,000 clones, with 75% to 85% observed a single time. The data belong to a study of blood T cell repertoires in COVID-19. On the study more broadly: Spain, Italy and the United States supplied samples that represented acute and convalescent COVID-19.

The chain has TRBV19 and TRBJ2-5; no firm D call. The sequenced sample was peripheral blood. This clonotype was sampled from a human donor in a cohort sampled during active COVID-19. In DNA form, the CDR3 reads TGTGCCAGTAGTATTATAAGCGCCCCCCAGACCCAGTACTTC. Its protein is CASSIISAPQTQYF.